Shown below are 25 T cell receptor beta chains from a single sample sequenced in a study of blood T cells in healthy people across ages. Combining a sample-barcoded 5' primer with a J-beta primer mix, a second PCR ran for about 7 to 12 cycles. Via MiXCR, TCRdb re-called the 5' RACE reads, giving one row per CDR3 protein. Of 1.5 million to 2 million distinct CDR3 sequences listed, 28% were seen once; the top ten hold about 7.7%. The sample taken for sequencing was blood. The receptors shown here come from a young woman in good health.

This clonotype was picked up a small number of times. V gene TRBV3-1 combines with J gene TRBJ2-3; D might be TRBD1 or TRBD2, each matching 6 bases. The ends were cut back, 0 bases at V and 2 bases at J, with 18 bases in the middle. This CDR3 is built from 18 residues. CDR1 is LGHDT, CDR2 YNNKEL, per germline (reference sequence). This chain's CDR3 is CASSQEFQEGHLTDTQYF. The DNA for the CDR3 is TGTGCCAGCAGCCAAGAGTTCCAGGAGGGACACCTCACAGATACGCAGTATTTT.

The chain is built from TRBV14 and TRBJ2-1; D unclear. Trimming removed 4 bases from V and 5 bases from J, with 15 bases in between. The CDR3 totals 15 residues. Germline V lookup: CDR1 SGHDN, CDR2 FVKESK. Written as DNA, the CDR3 is TGTGCCAGCAGCCTTGCTTTGGGGTGGAACAATGAGCAGTTCTTC. Translating it yields CASSLALGWNNEQFF.

CDR3 DNA: TGCGCCAGCAGCTTTAGGACAGGTTCGAGCTCCTATAATTCACCCCTCCACTTT. Protein product: CASSFRTGSSSYNSPLHF. The chain carries TRBV5-1 and TRBJ1-6; TRBD1 matches at 7 bases. The CDR3 runs to 18 residues. Germline trimming cut 2 bases from V and 0 bases from J; bases unmatched to any gene: 8. Germline V gene data show CDR1 as SGHRS and CDR2 as YFSETQ.

On this clonotype: One end of the junction is discordant with germline, which a read error may explain. The chain links TRBV7-2 to TRBJ1-5, with 7 bases identical to TRBD1. Looked up from germline, CDR1 is SGHTA and CDR2 is FQGNSA. CDR3 size: 12 residues. CDR3 bases: TGTGCCAACAGCCTCTGGACAGGCAGGCAGCATTTT. Protein: CANSLWTGRQHF.

The rearrangement links TRBV29-1 to TRBJ1-2, with a weak D call TRBD1 (5 bases). Germline V CDR1 and CDR2: SQVTM, ANQGSEA. The CDR3 sequence is 14 residues long. The ends were cut back, 5 bases at V and 5 bases at J, with 18 bases in the middle. DNA for the CDR3: TGCAGCGTTTCCGGGGACTCCTTCCCTTATGGCTACACCTTC. Amino acid sequence: CSVSGDSFPYGYTF.

This clonotype was detected many times. This chain joins TRBV3-1 and TRBJ1-2; D is ambiguous. The V and J ends lost 4 bases and 8 bases respectively, with 14 bases between them. Germline loops: CDR1 LGHDT, CDR2 YNNKEL (reference sequence). CDR3 length: 13 residues. DNA of the CDR3: TGTGCCAGCAGCCCACTGATCCGATTGGGCTACACCTTC. Translation gives CASSPLIRLGYTF.

The chain carries TRBV2 and TRBJ2-3, with 10 positions matching TRBD2. Germline loops: CDR1 SNHLY, CDR2 FYNNEI. CDR3 length: 15 residues. The junction had 7 bases not matched to a gene; V was cut back by 6 bases and J by 4 bases. In nucleotides, the CDR3 is TGTGCCAGCAGGCATCTAGCGGGAGCCCCAGATACGCAGTATTTT. Its translation: CASRHLAGAPDTQYF.

This clonotype was picked up many times. CDR3 DNA sequence: TGTGCCAGCATATCGGACGGATTAAGTGGCTACACCTTC. Its protein is CASISDGLSGYTF. V gene TRBV6-2 or TRBV6-3 combines with J gene TRBJ1-2; D not resolved. V lost 7 bases to trimming and J lost 7 bases, with 16 bases between them. Germline V gives CDR1 MNHEY, CDR2 SVGEGT. The CDR3 loop spans 13 amino acids.

The V gene is TRBV11-2, the J gene TRBJ2-5; the D gene could be TRBD1 or TRBD2 (5 bases each). The CDR3 runs to 14 residues. Germline V gives CDR1 SGHAT, CDR2 FQNNGV. V lost 4 bases and J lost 7, with 16 bases in between. The CDR3 region has the DNA TGTGCCAGCAGCTCCGGGACCGGGATGAGGACCCAGTACTTC. As protein: CASSSGTGMRTQYF.

The table lists this clonotype with a few counts. The chain couples TRBV11-2 to TRBJ2-3, with 13 positions matching TRBD2. This CDR3 has 16 amino acids. Germline-derived CDR1 and CDR2 are SGHAT and FQNNGV. V lost 5 bases to trimming and J lost 5 bases; unmatched junction nucleotides: 7. CDR3 DNA: TGTGCCAGCAGCCGGACTAGCGGGAGTCCGAGAGATACGCAGTATTTT. It codes for CASSRTSGSPRDTQYF.

The table lists this clonotype with many counts. The chain joins TRBV11-2 to TRBJ2-4; perhaps TRBD1 as D (5 bases). Deletions cut 6 bases from V and 6 bases from J, with 12 bases between. Germline assignment: CDR1 SGHAT and CDR2 FQNNGV. The CDR3 has 13 amino acids. The CDR3 loop reads CASSRQRSNIQYF. Here the CDR3 DNA reads TGTGCCAGCAGTAGACAGCGCTCAAACATTCAGTACTTC. Based on the CDR3 plus reference TRBV11-2 and TRBJ2-4, the full variable domain is EAGVAQSPRYKIIEKRQSVAFWCNPISGHATLYWYQQILGQGPKLLIQFQNNGVVDDSQLPKDRFSAERLKGVDSTLKIQPAKLEDSAVYLCASSRQRSNIQYFGAGTRLSVL.

This clonotype appeared a few times. The V call is TRBV7-3, the J call TRBJ2-3; 8 positions match TRBD2. After removal of 4 bases from V and 3 bases from J, the junction contained 6 bases not matched to a gene. This CDR3 has 15 amino acids. Germline CDR1 is SGHTA and CDR2 is FQGTGA. The CDR3 bases are TGTGCCAGCAGCTGGGGCGGGGGGCCGACAGATACGCAGTATTTT. Protein sequence: CASSWGGGPTDTQYF.

This chain connects TRBV7-3 to TRBJ2-5; 9 bases map to TRBD2. Germline-derived CDR1 and CDR2 are SGHTA and FQGTGA. The CDR3 has 15 residues. The trim removed 3 bases at V and 1 base at J, leaving 3 bases unmatched. The CDR3 spells CASSFSGGSQETQYF. The CDR3, as DNA: TGTGCCAGCAGCTTTAGCGGGGGCTCCCAAGAGACCCAGTACTTC.

This clonotype appeared a few times. As DNA, the CDR3 is TGTGCCAGCCAGGGGGTTAATCAGCCCCAGCATTTT. Its protein product is CASQGVNQPQHF. The chain couples TRBV28 to TRBJ1-5; TRBD1 agrees at 7 bases. The CDR3 has 12 amino acids. Germline CDR1 and CDR2: MDHEN and SYDVKM. V was clipped by 8 bases and J by 4 bases; unmatched bases: 2.

V is TRBV5-1 and J is TRBJ2-4; TRBD1 or TRBD2 may be the D gene (6 bases each). This CDR3 spans 17 amino acids. Trimming pared 0 bases from V and 0 bases from J, leaving 13 bases between. Germline CDR1 is SGHRS and CDR2 is YFSETQ. The CDR3 DNA follows: TGCGCCAGCAGCTTGGAGGGGGGTTTGTTAGCCAAAAACATTCAGTACTTC. It translates to CASSLEGGLLAKNIQYF. The full variable domain, completed using reference TRBV5-1 and TRBJ2-4, is KAGVTQTPRYLIKTRGQQVTLSCSPISGHRSVSWYQQTPGQGLQFLFEYFSETQRNKGNFPGRFSGRQFSNSRSEMNVSTLELGDSALYLCASSLEGGLLAKNIQYFGAGTRLSVL.

The CDR3 region is CASSVVAGDITDTQYF. The CDR3 bases are TGTGCCAGCAGTGTAGTAGCGGGGGACATCACAGATACGCAGTATTTT. The chain uses TRBV28 and TRBJ2-3; 9 bases align to TRBD2. The germline CDR1 and CDR2 sequences are MDHEN and SYDVKM. Losses at the gene ends were 5 bases for V and 2 bases for J; bases not matched to a gene: 8. There are 16 residues in the CDR3.

This clonotype was picked up many times. The V and J genes are TRBV7-2 and TRBJ1-2; D might be TRBD1 (5 bases). Trimming removed 1 base at V and 0 bases at J, with 9 bases between. CDR3 size: 15 residues. Germline CDR1 reads SGHTA; CDR2 reads FQGNSA. In DNA form, the CDR3 reads TGTGCCAGCAGCTTAGGACAGCCCACTAACTATGGCTACACCTTC. Its protein is CASSLGQPTNYGYTF.

This clonotype was observed a handful of times. This chain connects TRBV11-2 to TRBJ1-1; the D is unclear. Germline-derived CDR1 and CDR2 are SGHAT and FQNNGV. The CDR3 loop spans 15 amino acids. The V gene lost 0 bases and the J gene lost 4 bases, with 12 bases spanning the gap. The CDR3 is CASSLEFGTTTEAFF. The CDR3 DNA sequence: TGTGCCAGCAGCTTAGAGTTTGGCACTACCACTGAAGCTTTCTTT. The whole variable domain, remainder taken from reference TRBV11-2 and TRBJ1-1, is EAGVAQSPRYKIIEKRQSVAFWCNPISGHATLYWYQQILGQGPKLLIQFQNNGVVDDSQLPKDRFSAERLKGVDSTLKIQPAKLEDSAVYLCASSLEFGTTTEAFFGQGTRLTVV.

About this clonotype itself: Compared with germline, one end of the junction differs, possibly owing to a read error. The chain couples TRBV7-9 to TRBJ2-5, with D perhaps being TRBD1 or TRBD2 (5 bases each). The CDR3 spans 16 residues. Germline lookup yields CDR1 SEHNR and CDR2 FQNEAQ (reference sequence). The DNA of the CDR3 is TGTGCCAGCAGCTCATACCCCGGGACGTATCAAGGGACCCAGTACTTC. Translating it yields CASSSYPGTYQGTQYF.

The chain has TRBV6-1 and TRBJ2-7; D possibly corresponds to TRBD2 (6 bases). V dropped 4 bases and J dropped 6 bases, with 16 bases sitting between them. The CDR3 contains 14 residues. CDR1 and CDR2 from the germline V gene are MNHNS and SASEGT. In nucleotides, the CDR3 is TGTGCCAGCAGTGTCCAGGAGGGGAGAGGCGAGCAGTACTTC. Residues: CASSVQEGRGEQYF.

In this sample, this clonotype turned up a few times. The chain recombines TRBV18 with TRBJ2-3; 8 bases map to TRBD2. This CDR3 region has 14 residues. Germline CDR1 is KGHSH and CDR2 is LQKENI. Trimming cost V 5 bases and J 3 bases; bases outside gene matches: 4. The CDR3: CASSAPSGTDTQYF. For the CDR3, the DNA is TGTGCCAGCTCAGCTCCTAGCGGGACAGATACGCAGTATTTT.

This clonotype turned up a few times. The chain carries TRBV6-6 and TRBJ1-1; 10 bases fit TRBD1. This CDR3 comprises 17 residues. Germline CDR1 is MNHNY and CDR2 is SVGAGI (reference sequence). V lost 0 bases to trimming and J lost 3 bases; unmatched junction nucleotides: 7. The CDR3 DNA sequence: TGTGCCAGCAGTTACTCGGGACAGGGGTGGGGGGACACTGAAGCTTTCTTT. Its protein is CASSYSGQGWGDTEAFF.

Note on this clonotype: This may stem from a read error, because a much larger clone lies one nucleotide away. The V call is TRBV29-1, the J call TRBJ2-4; 7 bases match TRBD2. The J call may be wrong; the DNA end is better matched by TRBJ2-7. The V gene's germline CDR1 is SQVTM and CDR2 ANQGSEA. The CDR3 runs to 12 residues. CDR3 coding DNA: TGCAGCGGTACGGCGGGAGTCTACGAGCAGTACTTC. It is translated as CSGTAGVYEQYF.

The genes are TRBV25-1 and TRBJ2-2; TRBD1 agrees at 7 bases. The trim removed 6 bases at V and 6 bases at J, leaving 10 bases unmatched. The CDR3 spans 15 residues. Germline V gene sequence: CDR1 MGHDK, CDR2 SYGVNS. Written as DNA, the CDR3 is TGTGCCAGCAGCGCCAAAACAGGGGCCTCCGGGGAGCTGTTTTTT. It is translated as CASSAKTGASGELFF.

This clonotype was counted only a few times. The CDR3 spells CASPPPTGRHNEQFF. CDR3 nucleotide sequence: TGTGCCAGCCCTCCCCCAACGGGCAGACACAATGAGCAGTTCTTC. The chain links TRBV28 to TRBJ2-1; unclear D gene. Germline CDR1 MDHEN, CDR2 SYDVKM. This CDR3 spans 15 amino acids. The germline V and J ends were trimmed by 8 bases and 5 bases, with 19 bases remaining between them.